This T cell receptor beta chain derives from a study of human T cells and chemical hapten exposure (dated by TCRdb to the early 2020s). Some background on the complete study: For sensitization, 2% DPC in acetone was applied to a roughly 2 cm by roughly 2 cm area of upper inner arm skin. Patch testing on the upper back used Finn chambers containing 0.01% DPC, with scoring done after 6 days according to International Contact Dermatitis Research Group standards. Weekly therapeutic DPC doses were additionally applied to the scalp of patients throughout the approximately 24-week study period. The libraries were sequenced as a pool, and the TCR yield per sample differed mostly because of small variations in library volumes within the pool. The study tracked peripheral blood TCR repertoire changes in vivo during primary and secondary sensitization to the hapten diphenylcyclopropenone (DPC) in alopecia patients. Patient blood was sampled pre-sensitization (week 0) and at 2, 6 and about 24 weeks after DPC sensitization. Alopecia areata with under or over 50% scalp involvement, alopecia totalis and alopecia universalis were represented in the patient cohort, which was mostly female. Around 30 alopecia patients provided blood for TCR sequencing at one to four time points (pre-sensitization, 2, 6 and 24 weeks).

V is cut by 4 bases and J by 0 bases, and the space between the germline ends is 14 bases. Taken from cysteine to phenylalanine, the CDR3 has 16 residues. The DNA shown is the 48-base CDR3, in frame from base 1. CDR1 SGHRS and CDR2 YFSETQ are derived from the germline V gene. What the time point label conveys for this sample: patch test 2, 6 weeks after DPC sensitization. What the treatment or condition label conveys for this sample: therapeutic diphenylcyclopropenone sensitization with weekly scalp DPC. At each patch-test visit, blood was drawn before the patch test was applied. Patients were considered eligible if aged 18 to 70, diagnosed with alopecia and deemed suitable for DPC therapy, and patients were excluded if pregnant. Total RNA was extracted from unfractionated whole blood collected in Tempus Blood RNA tubes. Here is what the overall study found, with its caveats: Patch test score correlated positively with the number of PT1 expanded TCRs, reaching significance at thresholds 8, 16 and 32 but not at 4. Because every patient had alopecia, a presumed autoimmune disease, the patients' immune response might differ from that of healthy individuals. Repeated subsampling changed both the strength of the expansion versus patch-test correlation and the threshold at which that correlation became significant. Expanded TCRs formed significantly more large CDR3 similarity clusters than pre-sensitization or healthy control sets, consistent with antigen-driven responses. The number of TCRs above 1 in 1000 frequency did not change with DPC sensitization; there was no evidence of global repertoire structure alterations.

This clonotype was seen a handful of times. The antigen it recognizes is unknown. Base qualities are not recorded, but no much larger clone differs from it by a single base. The library was prepared using RACE. The listed sequencing device is NextSeq 500. During library preparation, unique molecular identifiers were attached to individual cDNA molecules so that TCRs could be counted quantitatively and reproducibly. Both TCR alpha and TCR beta chains were sequenced from each blood RNA sample. Per the authors' processing: The median number of TCRs per sample was roughly 98,000, ranging from 23,224 to 690,600. V, J and CDR3 annotation of the TCR reads was carried out using the Decombinator software suite. Every sample was subsampled to the same number of TCRs (28,000) for the PS versus PT1 abundance plots. TCRs were defined as expanded if absent before sensitization and observed at least eight times at the 2-week time point. TCRdb reran the public reads through fastp at Q25 and MiXCR, keeping productive beta chains. CDR3 protein duplicates are merged, each entry listing the most common genes and DNA. It is TCRdb's table, rather than the study itself, that gives the V and J calls and clone size. Here the sample has roughly 380,000 distinct CDR3 sequences; around 6% occur a single time. Roughly 5.4% of the sample is held by the ten biggest clonotypes.

Here the sequenced sample was whole blood, taken in connection with sensitization to the hapten diphenylcyclopropenone (DPC). The receptor was derived from a young woman with alopecia areata. Some clones in this sample may be carry-over from other donors' samples. The chain is assembled from TRBV5-1 and TRBJ1-3; 5 matching bases give a weak D call of TRBD1. The bases read TGCGCCAGCAGCGTTGACAGATCGAGCTCTGGAAACACCATATATTTT. This codes for CASSVDRSSSGNTIYF.